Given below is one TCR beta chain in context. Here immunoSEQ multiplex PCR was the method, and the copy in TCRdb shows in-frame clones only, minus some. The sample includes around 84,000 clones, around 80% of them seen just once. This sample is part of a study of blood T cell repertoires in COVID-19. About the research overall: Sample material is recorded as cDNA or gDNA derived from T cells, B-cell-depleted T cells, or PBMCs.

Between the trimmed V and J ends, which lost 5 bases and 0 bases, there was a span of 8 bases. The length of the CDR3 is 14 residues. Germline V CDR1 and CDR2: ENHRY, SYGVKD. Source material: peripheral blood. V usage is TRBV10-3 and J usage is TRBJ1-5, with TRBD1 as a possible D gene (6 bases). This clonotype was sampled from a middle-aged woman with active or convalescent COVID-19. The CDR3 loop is CAISRTDSNQPQHF. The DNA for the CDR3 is TGTGCCATCAGTAGGACAGATAGCAATCAGCCCCAGCATTTT.